This T cell receptor beta chain derives from a study of T cells in Graves' hyperthyroidism and ophthalmopathy. V lost 3 bases and J lost 0, with 15 bases in between. The CDR3 runs 17 residues. Germline values: CDR1 MNHNS, CDR2 SASEGT. Regions amplified from RNA transcripts were the TCR beta CDR3 regions. During a first-round RT-PCR of the TCR CDR3, the HTBI primer set was used. TCRdb redid the calling of the multiplex PCR reads with MiXCR, one entry per CDR3 protein. The table lists a few hundred thousand distinct CDR3 sequences, over 10% of them singletons, with 9.2% in the top ten. Many counts were recorded for this clonotype.

The J gene is TRBJ1-3, the V gene TRBV6-1; the D gene is possibly TRBD1 (5 bases). The sequencing input was blood. This sequence was found in a woman in her late teens or twenties with Graves' hyperthyroidism. CDR3 sequence: CASSDPFRDFSGNTIYF. The CDR3 DNA reads TGTGCCAGCAGTGACCCCTTCCGGGACTTCTCTGGAAACACCATATATTTT.